This T cell receptor beta chain is drawn from a study of blood T cell repertoires in COVID-19. Study information: The samples span acute and convalescent COVID-19 from the United States, Italy and Spain.

TCRdb's copy holds only in-frame clones and misses some; the assay was immunoSEQ multiplex PCR. The sample consists of about 190,000 clones, more than 85% of them appearing once. Sequences were obtained from peripheral blood. This receptor was identified in a man aged 25 to 45 with acute or convalescent COVID-19.

CDR3 nucleotides: TGTGCCAGCAGTTTACGGGAATTCAGCTACACCTTC. The encoded protein is CASSLREFSYTF. The chain joins TRBV12-3 or TRBV12-4 to TRBJ1-2; D unclear. With 2 bases removed from V and 9 bases from J, the gap between germline ends came to 10 bases. This CDR3 comprises 12 residues.